In this sample, the clone carrying this T cell receptor (beta chain) turned up once. The CDR3 loop spans 13 amino acids. The V and J ends lost 2 bases and 5 bases respectively, with 9 bases between them. Germline loops: CDR1 SGDLS, CDR2 YYNGEE. Measured with immunoSEQ multiplex PCR; TCRdb has only the in-frame clones, and not every one. This table holds about 72,000 clones, 65% to 85% found once. The sample comes from a study of early stage breast cancer tumors. The rearrangement uses TRBV9 and TRBJ2-3; D possibly corresponds to TRBD1 (5 bases). The sequence was collected from a person aged 55 to 69 with breast cancer. Material: blood. The CDR3 DNA reads TGTGCCAGCAGCGTTCAGGGTGTAGATACGCAGTATTTT. It translates to CASSVQGVDTQYF.